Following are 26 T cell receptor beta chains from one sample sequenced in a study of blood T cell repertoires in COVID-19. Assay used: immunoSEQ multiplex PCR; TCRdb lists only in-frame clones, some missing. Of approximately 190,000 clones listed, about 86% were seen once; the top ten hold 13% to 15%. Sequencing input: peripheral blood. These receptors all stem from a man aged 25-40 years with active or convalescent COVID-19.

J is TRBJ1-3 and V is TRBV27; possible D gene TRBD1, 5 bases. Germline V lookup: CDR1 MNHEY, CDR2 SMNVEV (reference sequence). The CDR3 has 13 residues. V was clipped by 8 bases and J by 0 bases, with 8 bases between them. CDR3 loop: CASWGGSGNTIYF. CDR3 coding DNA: TGTGCCAGCTGGGGGGGCTCTGGAAACACCATATATTTT.

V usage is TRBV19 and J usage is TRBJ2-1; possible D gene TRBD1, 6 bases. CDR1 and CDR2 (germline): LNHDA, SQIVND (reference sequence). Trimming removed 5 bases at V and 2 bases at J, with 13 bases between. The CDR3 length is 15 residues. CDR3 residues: CASSFTGYTYNEQFF. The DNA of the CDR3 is TGTGCCAGTAGTTTCACAGGGTATACCTACAATGAGCAGTTCTTC.

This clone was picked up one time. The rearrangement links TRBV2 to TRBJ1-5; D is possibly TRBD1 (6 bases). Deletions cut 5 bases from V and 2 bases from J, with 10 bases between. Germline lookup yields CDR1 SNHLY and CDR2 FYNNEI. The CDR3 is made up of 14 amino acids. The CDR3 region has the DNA TGTGCCAGCAGTCCACAGGGAGGCAATCAGCCCCAGCATTTT. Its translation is CASSPQGGNQPQHF.

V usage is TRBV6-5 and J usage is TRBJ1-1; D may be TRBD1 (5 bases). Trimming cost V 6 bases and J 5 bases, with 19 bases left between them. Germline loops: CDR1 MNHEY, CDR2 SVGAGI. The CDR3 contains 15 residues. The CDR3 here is CASSSFRGGLTEAFF. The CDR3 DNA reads TGTGCCAGCAGCAGCTTTCGTGGGGGGTTAACTGAAGCTTTCTTT.

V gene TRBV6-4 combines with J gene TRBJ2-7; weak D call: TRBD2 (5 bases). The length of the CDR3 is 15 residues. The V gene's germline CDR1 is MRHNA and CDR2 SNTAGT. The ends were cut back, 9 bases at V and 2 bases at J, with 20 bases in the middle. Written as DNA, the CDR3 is TGTGCCAGTAGGAGGACTTCCAATGGGCCCTACGAGCAGTACTTC. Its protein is CASRRTSNGPYEQYF.

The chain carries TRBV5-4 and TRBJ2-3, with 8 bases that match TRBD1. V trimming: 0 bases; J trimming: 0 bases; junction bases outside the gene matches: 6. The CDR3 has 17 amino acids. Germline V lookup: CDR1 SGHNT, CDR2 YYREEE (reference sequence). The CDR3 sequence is CASSLGGQGTSTDTQYF. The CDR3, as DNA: TGTGCCAGCAGCTTGGGCGGACAGGGTACTAGCACAGATACGCAGTATTTT.

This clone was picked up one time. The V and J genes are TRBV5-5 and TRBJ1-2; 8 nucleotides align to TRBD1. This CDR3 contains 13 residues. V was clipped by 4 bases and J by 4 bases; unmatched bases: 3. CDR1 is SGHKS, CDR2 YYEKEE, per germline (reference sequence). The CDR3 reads CASSGQGGYGYTF. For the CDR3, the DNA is TGTGCCAGCAGCGGACAGGGAGGCTATGGCTACACCTTC.

CDR3: CASSFELAGVDGYTF. The CDR3 region has the DNA TGCGCCAGCAGCTTTGAGTTGGCAGGGGTCGATGGCTACACCTTC. The chain joins TRBV5-1 to TRBJ1-2; TRBD1 is a possible D gene (6 bases). The V end lost 2 bases, the J end lost 6 bases, and 17 bases lay between the germline ends. The CDR3 extends over 15 amino acids. Germline-derived CDR1 and CDR2 are SGHRS and YFSETQ.

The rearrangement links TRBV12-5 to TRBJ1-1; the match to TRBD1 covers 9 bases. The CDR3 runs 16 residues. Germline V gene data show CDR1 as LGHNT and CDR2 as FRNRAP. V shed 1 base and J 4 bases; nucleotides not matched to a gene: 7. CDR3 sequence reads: CASGLDPGTGSTEAFF. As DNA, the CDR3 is TGTGCTAGTGGTTTGGACCCCGGGACAGGGTCCACTGAAGCTTTCTTT.

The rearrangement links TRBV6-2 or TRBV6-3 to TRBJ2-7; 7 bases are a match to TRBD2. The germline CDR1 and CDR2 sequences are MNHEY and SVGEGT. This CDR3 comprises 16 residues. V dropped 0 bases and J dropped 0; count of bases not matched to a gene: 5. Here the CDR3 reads CASSYSLAVSSYEQYF. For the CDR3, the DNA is TGTGCCAGCAGTTACTCGCTAGCGGTTAGCTCCTACGAGCAGTACTTC.

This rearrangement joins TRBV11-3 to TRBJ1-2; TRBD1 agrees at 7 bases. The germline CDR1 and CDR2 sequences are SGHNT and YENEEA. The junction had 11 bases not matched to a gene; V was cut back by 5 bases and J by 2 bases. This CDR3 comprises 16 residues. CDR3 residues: CASSGSWDSENYGYTF. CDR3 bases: TGTGCCAGCAGCGGGTCTTGGGACAGCGAAAACTATGGCTACACCTTC.

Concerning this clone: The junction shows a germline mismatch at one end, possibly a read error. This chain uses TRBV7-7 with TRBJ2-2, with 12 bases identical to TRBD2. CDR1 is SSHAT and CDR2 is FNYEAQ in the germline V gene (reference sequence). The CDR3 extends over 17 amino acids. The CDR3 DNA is TGTGCTAGCAGCTCATCCGGGACTAGCGGGTATTCCGGGGAGCTGTTTTTT. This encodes CASSSSGTSGYSGELFF.

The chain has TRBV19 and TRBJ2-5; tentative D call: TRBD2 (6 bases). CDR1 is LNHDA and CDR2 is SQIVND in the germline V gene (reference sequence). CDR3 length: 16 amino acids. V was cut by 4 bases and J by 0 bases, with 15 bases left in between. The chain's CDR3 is CASSSGPGEYQETQYF. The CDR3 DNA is TGTGCCAGTAGTAGCGGACCGGGAGAGTACCAAGAGACCCAGTACTTC.

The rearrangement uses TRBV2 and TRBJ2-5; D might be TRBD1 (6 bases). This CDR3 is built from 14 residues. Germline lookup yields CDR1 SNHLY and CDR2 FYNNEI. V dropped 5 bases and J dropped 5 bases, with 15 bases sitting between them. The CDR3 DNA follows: TGTGCCAGCAGTACGGGACATACGCCGGAGACCCAGTACTTC. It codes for CASSTGHTPETQYF. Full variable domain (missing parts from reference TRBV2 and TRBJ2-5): EPEVTQTPSHQVTQMGQEVILRCVPISNHLYFYWYRQILGQKVEFLVSFYNNEISEKSEIFDDQFSVERPDGSNFTLKIRSTKLEDSAMYFCASSTGHTPETQYFGPGTRLLVL.

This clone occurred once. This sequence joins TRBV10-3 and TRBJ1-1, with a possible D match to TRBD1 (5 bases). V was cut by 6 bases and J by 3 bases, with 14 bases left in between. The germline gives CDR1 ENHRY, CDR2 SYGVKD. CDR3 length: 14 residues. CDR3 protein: CAIRYAGSDTEAFF. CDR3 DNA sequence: TGTGCCATCAGGTACGCAGGGTCCGACACTGAAGCTTTCTTT.

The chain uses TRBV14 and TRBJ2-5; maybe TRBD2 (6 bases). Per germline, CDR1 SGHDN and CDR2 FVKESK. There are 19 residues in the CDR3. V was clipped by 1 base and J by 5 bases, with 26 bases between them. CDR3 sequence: CASSQGAYSSGFRGETQYF. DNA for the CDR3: TGTGCCAGCAGCCAAGGAGCATACAGCAGCGGCTTCCGGGGGGAGACCCAGTACTTC.

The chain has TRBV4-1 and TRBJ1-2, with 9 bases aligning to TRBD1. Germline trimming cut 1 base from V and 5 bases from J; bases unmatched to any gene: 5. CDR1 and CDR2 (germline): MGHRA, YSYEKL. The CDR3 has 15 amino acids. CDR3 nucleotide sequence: TGCGCCAGCAGCCAAGGGCAGACAGGGGGTTATGGCTACACCTTC. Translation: CASSQGQTGGYGYTF.

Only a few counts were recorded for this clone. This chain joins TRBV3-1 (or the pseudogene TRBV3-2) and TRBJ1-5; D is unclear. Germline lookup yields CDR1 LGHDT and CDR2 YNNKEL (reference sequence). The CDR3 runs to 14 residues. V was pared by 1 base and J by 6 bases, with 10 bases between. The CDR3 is CASSQGTAGQPQHF. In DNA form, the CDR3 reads TGTGCCAGCAGCCAAGGGACCGCGGGTCAGCCCCAGCATTTT.

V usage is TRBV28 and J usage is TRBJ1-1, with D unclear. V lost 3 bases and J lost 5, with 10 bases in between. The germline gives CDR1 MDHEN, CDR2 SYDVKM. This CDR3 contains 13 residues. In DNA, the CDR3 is TGTGCCAGCAGTTTCGCCCAGTGGACTGAAGCTTTCTTT. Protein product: CASSFAQWTEAFF.

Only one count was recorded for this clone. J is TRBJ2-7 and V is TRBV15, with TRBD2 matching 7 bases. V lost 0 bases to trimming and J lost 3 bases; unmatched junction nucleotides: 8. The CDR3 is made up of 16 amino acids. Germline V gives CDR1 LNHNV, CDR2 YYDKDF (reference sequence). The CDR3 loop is CATSREWGGEGYEQYF. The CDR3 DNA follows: TGTGCCACCAGCAGAGAGTGGGGCGGGGAGGGCTACGAGCAGTACTTC.

CDR3 residues: CASSEATGVIGNQPQHF. The CDR3 region has the DNA TGTGCCAGCAGTGAAGCGACAGGCGTTATAGGCAATCAGCCCCAGCATTTT. This chain links TRBV6-1 with TRBJ1-5; D may be TRBD1 (6 bases). Germline V gene data show CDR1 as MNHNS and CDR2 as SASEGT. V was cut by 0 bases and J by 2 bases, with 14 bases left in between. The CDR3 loop spans 17 amino acids.

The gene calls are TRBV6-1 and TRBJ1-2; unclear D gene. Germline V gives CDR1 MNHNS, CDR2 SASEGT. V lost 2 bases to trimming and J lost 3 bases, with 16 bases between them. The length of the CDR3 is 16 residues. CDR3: CASSESSSVPHYGYTF. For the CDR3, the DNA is TGTGCCAGCAGTGAATCTTCCTCGGTTCCCCACTATGGCTACACCTTC.

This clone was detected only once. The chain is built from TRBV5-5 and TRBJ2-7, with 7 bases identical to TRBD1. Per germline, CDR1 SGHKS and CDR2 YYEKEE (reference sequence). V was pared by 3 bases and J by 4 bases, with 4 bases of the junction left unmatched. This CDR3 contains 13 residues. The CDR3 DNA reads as TGTGCCAGCAGCTCAGACAGGGCTTACGAGCAGTACTTC. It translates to CASSSDRAYEQYF.

The CDR3 DNA reads TGTGCCAGCAGTTACCGGGATGAAGCTTTCTTT. Translated, it gives CASSYRDEAFF. The chain carries TRBV7-9 and TRBJ1-1, with D unresolved. The CDR3 has 11 residues. The V end was cut by 6 bases, the J end by 7 bases, with 9 bases between. Germline V gene sequence: CDR1 SEHNR, CDR2 FQNEAQ (reference sequence).

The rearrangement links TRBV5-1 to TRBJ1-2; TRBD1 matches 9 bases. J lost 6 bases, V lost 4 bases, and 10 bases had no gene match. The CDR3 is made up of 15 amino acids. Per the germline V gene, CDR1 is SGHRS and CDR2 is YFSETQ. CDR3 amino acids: CASSPAQGAGDGYTF. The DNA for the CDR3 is TGCGCCAGCAGCCCTGCACAGGGGGCAGGTGATGGCTACACCTTC.

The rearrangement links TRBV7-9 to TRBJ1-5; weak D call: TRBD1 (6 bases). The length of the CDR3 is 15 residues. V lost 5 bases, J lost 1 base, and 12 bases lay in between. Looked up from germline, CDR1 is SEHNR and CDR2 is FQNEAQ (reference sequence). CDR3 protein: CASSRAGESNQPQHF. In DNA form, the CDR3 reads TGTGCCAGCAGCCGTGCAGGGGAGAGCAATCAGCCCCAGCATTTT.